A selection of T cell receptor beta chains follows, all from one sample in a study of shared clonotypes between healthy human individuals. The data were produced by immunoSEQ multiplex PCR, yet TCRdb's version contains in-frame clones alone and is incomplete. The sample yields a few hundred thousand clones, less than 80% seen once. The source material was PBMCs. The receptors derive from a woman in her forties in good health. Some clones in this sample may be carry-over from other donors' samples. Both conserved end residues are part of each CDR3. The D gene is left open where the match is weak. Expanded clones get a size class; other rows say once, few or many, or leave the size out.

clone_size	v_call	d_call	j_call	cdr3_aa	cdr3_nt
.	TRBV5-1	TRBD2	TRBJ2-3	CASSLVGLAGGSDTQYF	TGCGCCAGCAGCTTGGTGGGACTAGCGGGAGGCTCAGATACGCAGTATTTT
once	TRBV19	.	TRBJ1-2	CASSRYGEGRGANYGYTF	TGTGCCAGTAGTCGGTATGGGGAAGGTAGGGGGGCCAACTATGGCTACACCTTC
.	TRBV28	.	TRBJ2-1	CASHPHARRGNEQFF	TGTGCCAGCCACCCTCACGCTAGAAGAGGGAATGAGCAGTTCTTC
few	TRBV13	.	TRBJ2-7	CASSLGDRDTYEQYF	TGTGCCAGCAGCTTAGGTGACCGGGACACCTACGAGCAGTACTTC
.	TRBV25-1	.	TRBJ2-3	CASSERTDTQYF	TGTGCCAGCAGTGAACGCACAGATACGCAGTATTTT
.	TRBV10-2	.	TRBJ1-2	CASSYRENYGYTF	TGCGCCAGCAGTTACAGGGAAAACTATGGCTACACCTTC
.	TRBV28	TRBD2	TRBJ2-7	CAGSSGRSYEKYF	TGTGCTGGGTCTAGCGGGAGGTCATACGAGAAGTACTTC
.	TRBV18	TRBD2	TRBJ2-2	CASSPGASGRSTGELFF	TGTGCCAGCTCACCAGGGGCTAGCGGGAGAAGCACCGGGGAGCTGTTTTTT
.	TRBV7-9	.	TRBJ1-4	CASSLWRAATNEKLFF	TGTGCCAGCAGCTTATGGCGAGCTGCAACTAATGAAAAACTGTTTTTT
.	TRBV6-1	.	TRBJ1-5	CASSGADNQPQHF	TGTGCCAGCAGTGGCGCTGACAATCAGCCCCAGCATTTT
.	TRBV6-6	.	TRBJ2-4	CASSQAAYSKNIQYF	TGTGCCAGCAGTCAAGCCGCTTATTCCAAAAACATTCAGTACTTC
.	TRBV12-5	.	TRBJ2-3	CASGGPGDTQYF	TGTGCTAGTGGTGGGCCGGGAGATACGCAGTATTTT
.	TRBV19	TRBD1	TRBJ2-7	CASNNPGQGAGEQYF	TGTGCCAGTAATAATCCGGGACAGGGGGCAGGCGAGCAGTACTTC
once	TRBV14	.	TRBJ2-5	CASSLGENTMSQQTQYF	TGTGCCAGCAGCCTTGGAGAAAATACCATGTCGCAACAGACCCAGTACTTC
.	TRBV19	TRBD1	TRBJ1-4	CASSGTGGQEKLFF	TGTGCCAGTAGCGGGACAGGGGGGCAGGAAAAACTGTTTTTT
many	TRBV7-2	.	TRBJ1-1	CASSRGTYTEAFF	TGTGCCAGCAGCAGAGGGACCTACACTGAAGCTTTCTTT
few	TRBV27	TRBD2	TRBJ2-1	CASSFRTGLAENEQFF	TGTGCCAGCAGTTTCCGCACGGGACTAGCGGAGAATGAGCAGTTCTTC
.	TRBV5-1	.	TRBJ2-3	CASSTQSQSGTDTQYF	TGCGCCAGCAGCACCCAATCGCAATCTGGCACAGATACGCAGTATTTT
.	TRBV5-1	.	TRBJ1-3	CASSLGTPGNTIYF	TGCGCCAGCAGCTTGGGGACACCTGGAAACACCATATATTTT
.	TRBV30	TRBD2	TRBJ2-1	CAWRDSGGSYNEQFF	TGTGCCTGGAGGGATAGCGGGGGGTCCTACAATGAGCAGTTCTTC
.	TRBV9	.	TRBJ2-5	CASSVGPSRMFAETQYF	TGTGCCAGCAGCGTAGGCCCCAGTCGCATGTTTGCAGAGACCCAGTACTTC
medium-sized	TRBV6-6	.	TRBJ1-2	CASSPSPNYGYTF	TGTGCCAGCAGTCCTTCTCCCAACTATGGCTACACCTTC
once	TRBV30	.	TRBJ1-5	CAWSVGAYSNQPQHF	TGTGCCTGGAGTGTTGGGGCCTATAGCAATCAGCCCCAGCATTTT
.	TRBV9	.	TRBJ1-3	CASSVEGSSGNTIYF	TGTGCCAGCAGCGTAGAGGGGAGCTCTGGAAACACCATATATTTT
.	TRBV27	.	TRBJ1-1	CASRSRRGVGSTEAFF	TGTGCCAGCAGATCCCGGAGAGGGGTTGGCAGCACTGAAGCTTTCTTT
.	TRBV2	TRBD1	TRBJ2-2	CASTREGGLEAGELFF	TGTGCCAGCACCCGGGAAGGGGGCCTCGAAGCCGGGGAGCTGTTTTTT
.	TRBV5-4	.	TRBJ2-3	CASSPRGPDTQYF	TGTGCCAGCAGCCCAAGAGGGCCAGATACGCAGTATTTT
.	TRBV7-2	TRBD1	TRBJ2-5	CASSLNRGRETQYF	TGTGCCAGCAGCTTAAACAGGGGGCGAGAGACCCAGTACTTC
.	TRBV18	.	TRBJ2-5	CASSTARQETQYF	TGTGCCAGCTCAACGGCCAGACAAGAGACCCAGTACTTC
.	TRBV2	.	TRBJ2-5	CASSEADGETQYF	TGTGCCAGCAGTGAAGCGGACGGAGAGACCCAGTACTTC
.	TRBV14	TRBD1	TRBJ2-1	CASSQTGFAYNEQFF	TGTGCCAGCAGCCAGACAGGGTTTGCCTACAATGAGCAGTTCTTC
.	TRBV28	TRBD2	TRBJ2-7	CASSSPGLAPYEQYF	TGTGCCAGCAGTAGTCCGGGACTAGCACCTTACGAGCAGTACTTC
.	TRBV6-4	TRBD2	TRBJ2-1	CASSVASGSDEQFF	TGTGCCAGCAGTGTGGCTAGCGGGAGCGATGAGCAGTTCTTC
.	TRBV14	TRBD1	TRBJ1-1	CASSRQGLTEAFF	TGTGCCAGCAGCCGACAGGGGCTCACTGAAGCTTTCTTT
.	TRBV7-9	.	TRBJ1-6	CASSFGARNSPLHF	TGTGCCAGCAGCTTTGGGGCACGAAATTCACCCCTCCACTTT